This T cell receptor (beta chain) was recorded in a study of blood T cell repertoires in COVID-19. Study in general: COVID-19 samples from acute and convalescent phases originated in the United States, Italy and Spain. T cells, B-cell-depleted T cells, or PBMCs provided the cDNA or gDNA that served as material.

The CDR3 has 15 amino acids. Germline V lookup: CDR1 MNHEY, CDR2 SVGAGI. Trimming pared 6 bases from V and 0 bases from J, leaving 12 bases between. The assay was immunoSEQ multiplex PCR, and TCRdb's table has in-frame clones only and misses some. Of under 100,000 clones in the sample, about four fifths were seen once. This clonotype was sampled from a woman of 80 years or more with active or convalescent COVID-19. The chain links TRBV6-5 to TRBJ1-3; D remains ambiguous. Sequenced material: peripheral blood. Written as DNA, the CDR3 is TGTGCCAGCAGCTCCACCGAGAGCTCTGGAAACACCATATATTTT. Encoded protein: CASSSTESSGNTIYF.